The 22 T cell receptor beta chains listed next were all sequenced from one sample in a study of beta chain features in type 1 diabetes. Investigators reverse transcribed all isolated RNA, so they sequenced expressed TCRB transcripts. Measured with immunoSEQ multiplex PCR; TCRdb has only the in-frame clones, and not every one. This table has about 230,000 clones, more than 9% appearing once. The specimen was naive CD4+ T cells from blood. Receptor source: a woman aged 18-29 years in good health.

The V call is TRBV18, the J call TRBJ2-1, with 7 bases that match TRBD1. The CDR3 has 13 amino acids. The germline gives CDR1 KGHSH, CDR2 LQKENI. Unmatched junction bases numbered 3, after V lost 2 bases and J lost 8 bases. The DNA for the CDR3 is TGTGCCAGCTCACCATACAGGGGTCATGAGCAGTTCTTC. Protein product: CASSPYRGHEQFF.

The chain links TRBV30 to TRBJ2-7, with D tentatively TRBD2 (5 bases). Trimming left V 8 bases short and J 7 bases short, with 18 bases between. The V gene's germline CDR1 is GTSNPN and CDR2 SVGIG (reference sequence). The CDR3 length is 12 residues. In DNA, the CDR3 is TGTGCCCGCCTTGGGGAACGGGGTGAGCAGTACTTC. It yields the protein CARLGERGEQYF.

This clone was detected a few times. The chain employs TRBV5-6 and TRBJ2-5; 11 nucleotides match TRBD1. The CDR3 length is 18 residues. Germline V gene data show CDR1 as SGHDT and CDR2 as YYEEEE. The V segment lost 0 bases and the J segment 5 bases; nucleotides outside the gene matches: 12. CDR3 in amino acids: CASSLEGDRGAPWETQYF. The CDR3 DNA reads as TGTGCCAGCAGCTTGGAAGGGGACAGGGGGGCCCCGTGGGAGACCCAGTACTTC.

A few counts support this clone. The V and J genes are TRBV5-1 and TRBJ1-5; 7 bases line up with TRBD1. CDR3 length: 14 amino acids. V was clipped by 4 bases and J by 3 bases; unmatched bases: 4. Germline lookup yields CDR1 SGHRS and CDR2 YFSETQ. CDR3 in amino acids: CASSLQGDNQPQHF. The CDR3 nucleotides are TGCGCCAGCAGCCTGCAGGGGGACAATCAGCCCCAGCATTTT.

The table lists this clone with a few counts. The chain uses TRBV10-3 and TRBJ2-1, with no clear D. Germline-derived CDR1 and CDR2 are ENHRY and SYGVKD. Trimming shortened V by 0 bases and J by 5 bases, and 8 bases separated the two germline ends. There are 14 residues in the CDR3. CDR3 in amino acids: CAISESKTDNEQFF. DNA for the CDR3: TGTGCCATCAGTGAGTCGAAAACAGACAATGAGCAGTTCTTC.

The chain is built from TRBV2 and TRBJ2-5; D call uncertain. Trimming shortened V by 3 bases and J by 5 bases, and 4 bases separated the two germline ends. The CDR3 spans 11 residues. Per the germline V gene, CDR1 is SNHLY and CDR2 is FYNNEI. CDR3 protein: CASSDLETQYF. The CDR3 nucleotides read TGTGCCAGCAGTGATCTGGAGACCCAGTACTTC.

This clone has a count of ten or more. This chain uses TRBV11-1 with TRBJ2-7; the match to TRBD2 covers 12 bases. V gave up 8 bases and J gave up 6 bases; unmatched junction bases: 8. Germline V gene sequence: CDR1 SGHAT, CDR2 FQDESV (reference sequence). The CDR3 consists of 14 residues. The chain's CDR3 is CASGRLAGVGEQYF. The CDR3 coding sequence is TGTGCCAGCGGAAGACTAGCGGGAGTCGGCGAGCAGTACTTC.

This sequence joins TRBV5-1 and TRBJ2-1, with 9 bases that match TRBD1. With V trimmed by 4 bases and J by 7 bases, 12 bases remained unmatched. The CDR3 covers 16 residues. Per the germline V gene, CDR1 is SGHRS and CDR2 is YFSETQ. DNA for the CDR3: TGCGCCAGCAGCAGGGGACCGGGACAGGGTCTGAATGAGCAGTTCTTC. This gives the protein CASSRGPGQGLNEQFF.

The chain employs TRBV7-9 and TRBJ1-2; TRBD1 might be the D (6 bases). Germline V gene lookup returns CDR1 SEHNR and CDR2 FQNEAQ (reference sequence). The length of the CDR3 is 13 residues. V was cut by 1 base and J by 6 bases, with 9 bases left in between. In DNA, the CDR3 is TGTGCCAGCAGCTTAGTAGCAGGGGATGGCTACACCTTC. Its translation is CASSLVAGDGYTF. The full variable domain, its missing parts supplied by reference TRBV7-9 and TRBJ1-2, is DTGVSQNPRHKITKRGQNVTFRCDPISEHNRLYWYRQTLGQGPEFLTYFQNEAQLEKSRLLSDRFSAERPKGSFSTLEIQRTEQGDSAMYLCASSLVAGDGYTFGSGTRLTVV.

Only a few counts were recorded for this clone. This chain links TRBV5-4 with TRBJ2-7, with TRBD2 matching over 8 bases. V dropped 5 bases and J dropped 3; count of bases not matched to a gene: 10. The germline gives CDR1 SGHNT, CDR2 YYREEE (reference sequence). This CDR3 contains 15 residues. The CDR3 reads CASSSSSGTIYEQYF. The CDR3, as DNA: TGTGCCAGCAGTTCCAGTAGCGGGACGATCTACGAGCAGTACTTC.

This clone has just a few counts. CDR3 DNA: TGTGCCAGCTCACCCCTGGCGGGAGGAGAGACCCAGTACTTC. Its translation is CASSPLAGGETQYF. This rearrangement joins TRBV18 to TRBJ2-5; 8 bases fit TRBD2. The germline V gene has CDR1 KGHSH and CDR2 LQKENI. V shed 3 bases, J shed 4 bases, and the junction held 4 bases outside the gene matches. The CDR3 has 14 residues.

The V gene is TRBV19, the J gene TRBJ2-1; 8 bases line up with TRBD1. Germline V CDR1 and CDR2: LNHDA, SQIVND (reference sequence). With 6 bases clipped from V and 8 bases from J, the junction kept 9 bases outside the gene matches. CDR3 length: 14 residues. The CDR3 spells CASRGTGRGHEQFF. CDR3 sequence (DNA): TGTGCCAGTAGGGGGACAGGTCGTGGGCATGAGCAGTTCTTC.

The V and J genes are TRBV5-1 and TRBJ2-1; 9 nucleotides line up with TRBD2. Germline V CDR1 and CDR2: SGHRS, YFSETQ. V dropped 0 bases and J dropped 6; count of bases not matched to a gene: 4. The CDR3 is made up of 15 amino acids. CDR3 bases: TGCGCCAGCAGCTTGGAAGCGGGGGGCTTCAATGAGCAGTTCTTC. Translation gives CASSLEAGGFNEQFF.

V is TRBV6-1 and J is TRBJ2-4; D is perhaps TRBD2 (6 bases). This CDR3 comprises 14 residues. The V and J ends lost 3 bases and 7 bases respectively, with 13 bases between them. The germline V gene encodes CDR1 MNHNS and CDR2 SASEGT. CDR3 DNA: TGTGCCAGCAGTGAGCGGTTAGGGAGGAACATTCAGTACTTC. Translating gives CASSERLGRNIQYF.

The chain carries TRBV4-2 and TRBJ2-7; D is ambiguous. Germline V gene lookup returns CDR1 LGHNA and CDR2 YNFKEQ. The germline V and J ends were trimmed by 8 bases and 1 base, with 9 bases remaining between them. There are 12 residues in the CDR3. This CDR3 reads CASVSVSYEQYF. CDR3 in DNA: TGTGCCAGCGTGTCTGTTTCCTACGAGCAGTACTTC.

This clone has just a few counts. CDR3 nucleotide sequence: TGTGCCACCAAGGGGACAGGGACTTCTCTGATCCAGCCCCAGCATTTT. This translates into CATKGTGTSLIQPQHF. J is TRBJ1-5 and V is TRBV19; 9 nucleotides line up with TRBD1. CDR3 length equals 16 residues. The J segment lost 7 bases and the V segment lost 10 bases, leaving 17 bases of the junction unmatched. CDR1 is LNHDA, CDR2 SQIVND, per germline (reference sequence).

This clone has a handful of counts. The rearrangement links TRBV12-5 to TRBJ2-5, with 7 bases matching TRBD2. Germline CDR1 reads LGHNT; CDR2 reads FRNRAP. V lost 3 bases to trimming and J lost 2 bases; unmatched junction nucleotides: 9. The CDR3 has 16 amino acids. The CDR3 here is CASGFDPLAEQETQYF. CDR3 sequence (DNA): TGTGCTAGTGGTTTCGATCCGCTAGCGGAACAAGAGACCCAGTACTTC. The full variable domain, rest sourced from reference TRBV12-5 and TRBJ2-5, is DARVTQTPRHKVTEMGQEVTMRCQPILGHNTVFWYRQTMMQGLELLAYFRNRAPLDDSGMPKDRFSAEMPDATLATLKIQPSEPRDSAVYFCASGFDPLAEQETQYFGPGTRLLVL.

A few counts support this clone. CDR3 DNA: TGTGCCGGCGCCGGGGGTAGCGGGAATTCACCCCTCCACTTT. Translated, it gives CAGAGGSGNSPLHF. The chain recombines TRBV10-3 with TRBJ1-6, with a tentative D call TRBD1 (5 bases). The V end lost 11 bases, the J end lost 7 bases, and 18 bases lay between the germline ends. Germline assignment: CDR1 ENHRY and CDR2 SYGVKD. The CDR3 loop spans 14 amino acids.

This clone has only a few counts. The chain is built from TRBV29-1 and TRBJ1-1, with 10 bases identical to TRBD1. This CDR3 region has 18 residues. The germline V gene has CDR1 SQVTM and CDR2 ANQGSEA. Trimming took 6 bases from V and 0 from J; bases not matched to a gene: 16. CDR3 nucleotide sequence: TGCAGCGTGGTAAACTCGGGACAGGGGACCCCCTTGAACACTGAAGCTTTCTTT. Translated: CSVVNSGQGTPLNTEAFF.

In this sample, this clone turned up a few times. This chain joins TRBV11-2 and TRBJ2-3; D is perhaps TRBD2 (5 bases). With 2 bases removed from V and 1 base from J, the gap between germline ends came to 10 bases. The germline CDR1 and CDR2 sequences are SGHAT and FQNNGV. The CDR3 loop spans 15 amino acids. The DNA for the CDR3 is TGTGCCAGCAGCTTATACGGGGTCCGCACAGATACGCAGTATTTT. Encoded protein: CASSLYGVRTDTQYF. Looking up the rest from reference TRBV11-2 and TRBJ2-3 gives the full variable domain: EAGVAQSPRYKIIEKRQSVAFWCNPISGHATLYWYQQILGQGPKLLIQFQNNGVVDDSQLPKDRFSAERLKGVDSTLKIQPAKLEDSAVYLCASSLYGVRTDTQYFGPGTRLTVL.

The sample holds a few counts of this clone. This chain joins TRBV10-3 and TRBJ2-7, with a possible D match to TRBD2 (5 bases). V lost 4 bases and J lost 6, with 13 bases in between. The germline CDR1 and CDR2 sequences are ENHRY and SYGVKD. The CDR3 is 13 amino acids. DNA of the CDR3: TGTGCCATCAGTGGTATGGAGGTCGGCGAGCAGTACTTC. This sequence encodes CAISGMEVGEQYF.

This clone came up a few times. This sequence joins TRBV5-1 and TRBJ1-6, with TRBD1 as a possible D gene (6 bases). The CDR3 sequence is 16 residues long. Germline V CDR1 and CDR2: SGHRS, YFSETQ. V shed 3 bases and J shed 5 bases, with 15 bases lying between them. DNA for the CDR3: TGCGCCAGCAGCTCGATTGGACAGATAGATAATTCACCCCTCCACTTT. Protein product: CASSSIGQIDNSPLHF.